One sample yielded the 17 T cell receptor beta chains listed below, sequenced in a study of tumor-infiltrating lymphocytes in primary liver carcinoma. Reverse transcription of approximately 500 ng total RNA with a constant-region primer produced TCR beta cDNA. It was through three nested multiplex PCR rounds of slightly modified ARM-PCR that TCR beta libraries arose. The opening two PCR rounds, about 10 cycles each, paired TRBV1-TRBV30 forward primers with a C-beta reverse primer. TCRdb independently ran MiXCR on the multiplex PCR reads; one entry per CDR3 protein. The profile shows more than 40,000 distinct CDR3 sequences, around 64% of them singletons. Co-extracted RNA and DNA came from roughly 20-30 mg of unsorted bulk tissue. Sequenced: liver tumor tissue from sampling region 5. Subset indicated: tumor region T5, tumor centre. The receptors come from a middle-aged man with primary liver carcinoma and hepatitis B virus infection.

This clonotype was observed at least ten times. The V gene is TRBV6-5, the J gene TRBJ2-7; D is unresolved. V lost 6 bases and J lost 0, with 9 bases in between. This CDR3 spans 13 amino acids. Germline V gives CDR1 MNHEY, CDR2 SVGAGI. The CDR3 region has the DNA TGTGCCAGCAGCAGGTTTCTCTCCTACGAGCAGTACTTC. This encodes CASSRFLSYEQYF.

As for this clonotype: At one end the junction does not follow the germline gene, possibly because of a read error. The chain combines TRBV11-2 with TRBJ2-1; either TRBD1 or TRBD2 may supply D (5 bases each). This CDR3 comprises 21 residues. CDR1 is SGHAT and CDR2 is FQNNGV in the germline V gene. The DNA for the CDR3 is TGTGCCAGCAGCCCCTACCGGGGTCCCGTGAAACAGGTTCGCTCCTATAATGAGCAGTTCTTC. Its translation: CASSPYRGPVKQVRSYNEQFF.

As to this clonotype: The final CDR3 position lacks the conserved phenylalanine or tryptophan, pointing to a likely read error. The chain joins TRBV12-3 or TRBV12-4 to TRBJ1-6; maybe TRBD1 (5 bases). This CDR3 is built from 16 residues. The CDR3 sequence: CANSPGSGRVGSPLHI. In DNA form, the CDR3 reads TGTGCCAACAGTCCAGGCTCGGGCAGGGTGGGATCACCCCTCCACATT.

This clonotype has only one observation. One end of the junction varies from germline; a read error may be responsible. CDR3 protein: CTSNVGLAELNEQFF. Here the CDR3 DNA reads TGTACCAGCAACGTGGGACTGGCGGAACTCAATGAGCAGTTCTTC. The V call is TRBV6-1, the J call TRBJ2-1; tentatively, D is TRBD2 (6 bases). CDR1 and CDR2 (germline): MNHNS, SASEGT. The CDR3 has 15 residues.

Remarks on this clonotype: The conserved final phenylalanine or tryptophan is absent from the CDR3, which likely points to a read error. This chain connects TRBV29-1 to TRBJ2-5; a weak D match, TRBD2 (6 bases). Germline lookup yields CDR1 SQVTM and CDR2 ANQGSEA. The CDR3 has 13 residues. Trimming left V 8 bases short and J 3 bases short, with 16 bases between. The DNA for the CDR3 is TGCAGCAATGAGGGACTTAACAAAGAGACCCAGTACTGC. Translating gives CSNEGLNKETQYC.

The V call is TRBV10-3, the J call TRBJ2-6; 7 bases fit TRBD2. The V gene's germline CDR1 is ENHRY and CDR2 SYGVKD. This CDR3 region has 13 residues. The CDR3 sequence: CAIGDYGANVLTF. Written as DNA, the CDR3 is TGTGCTATCGGGGACTATGGGGCCAACGTCCTGACTTTC.

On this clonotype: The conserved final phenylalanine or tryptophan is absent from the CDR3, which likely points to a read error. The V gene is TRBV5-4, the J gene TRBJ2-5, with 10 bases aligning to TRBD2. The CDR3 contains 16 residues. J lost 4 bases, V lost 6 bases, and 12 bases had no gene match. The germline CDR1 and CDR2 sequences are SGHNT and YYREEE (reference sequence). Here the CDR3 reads CASNTLSGRLRETQYL. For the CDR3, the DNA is TGTGCCAGCAACACCCTTAGCGGGAGGCTTCGAGAGACCCAGTACTTA.

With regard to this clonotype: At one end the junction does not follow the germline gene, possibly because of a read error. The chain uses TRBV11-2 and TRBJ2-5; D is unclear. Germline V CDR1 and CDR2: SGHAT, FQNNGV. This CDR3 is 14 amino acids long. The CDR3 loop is CASTRLLGPETRYF. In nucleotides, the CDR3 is TGTGCCAGCACCCGTCTACTCGGTCCCGAGACCCGGTACTTC. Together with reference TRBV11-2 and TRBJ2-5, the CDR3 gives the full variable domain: EAGVAQSPRYKIIEKRQSVAFWCNPISGHATLYWYQQILGQGPKLLIQFQNNGVVDDSQLPKDRFSAERLKGVDSTLKIQPAKLEDSAVYLCASTRLLGPETRYFGPGTRLLVL.

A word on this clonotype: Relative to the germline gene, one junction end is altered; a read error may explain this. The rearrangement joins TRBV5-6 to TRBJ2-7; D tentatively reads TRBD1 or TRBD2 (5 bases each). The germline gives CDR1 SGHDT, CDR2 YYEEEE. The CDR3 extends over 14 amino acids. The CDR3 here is CASSLDGTMGKQYF. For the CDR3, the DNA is TGTGCCAGTAGCTTGGACGGGACCATGGGGAAGCAGTACTTC.

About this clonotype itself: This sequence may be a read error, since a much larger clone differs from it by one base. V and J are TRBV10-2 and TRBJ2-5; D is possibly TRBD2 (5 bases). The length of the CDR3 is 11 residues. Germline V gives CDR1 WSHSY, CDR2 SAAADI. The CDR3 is CTSSEGETQYF. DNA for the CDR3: TGCACCAGCAGTGAGGGAGAGACCCAGTACTTC.

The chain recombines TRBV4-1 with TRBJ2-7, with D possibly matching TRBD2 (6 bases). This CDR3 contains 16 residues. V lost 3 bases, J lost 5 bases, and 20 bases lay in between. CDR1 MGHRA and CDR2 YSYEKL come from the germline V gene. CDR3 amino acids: CASSHDFSGSYNEQYF. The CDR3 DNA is TGCGCCAGCAGCCATGATTTTAGCGGAAGCTACAACGAGCAGTACTTC.

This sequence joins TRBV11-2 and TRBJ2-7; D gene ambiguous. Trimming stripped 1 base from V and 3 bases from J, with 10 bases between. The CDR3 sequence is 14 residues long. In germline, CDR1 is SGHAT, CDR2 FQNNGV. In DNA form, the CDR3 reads TGTGCCAGCAGCTTAGCGGGCAGCTACTACGAGCAGTACTTC. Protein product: CASSLAGSYYEQYF.

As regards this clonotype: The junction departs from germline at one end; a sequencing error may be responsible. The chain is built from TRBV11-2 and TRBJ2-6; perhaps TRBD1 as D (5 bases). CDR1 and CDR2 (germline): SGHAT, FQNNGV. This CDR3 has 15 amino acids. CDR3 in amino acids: CASSSERAGANILTF. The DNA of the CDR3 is TGTGCCAGCAGCTCGGAAAGGGCTGGGGCCAACATCCTGACTTTC.

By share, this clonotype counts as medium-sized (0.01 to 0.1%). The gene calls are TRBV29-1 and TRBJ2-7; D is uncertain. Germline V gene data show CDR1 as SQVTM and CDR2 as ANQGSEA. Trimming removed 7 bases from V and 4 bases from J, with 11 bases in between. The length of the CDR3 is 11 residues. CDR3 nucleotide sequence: TGCAGCGCTAGACTTGATTACGAGCAGTACTTC. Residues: CSARLDYEQYF.

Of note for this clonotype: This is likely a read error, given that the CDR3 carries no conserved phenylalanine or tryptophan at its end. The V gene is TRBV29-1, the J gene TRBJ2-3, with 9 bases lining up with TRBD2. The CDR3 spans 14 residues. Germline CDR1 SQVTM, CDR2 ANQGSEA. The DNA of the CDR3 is TGCAGTGTCGCTCCTAGCGGGGACACAGATACGCAGTATCTT. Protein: CSVAPSGDTDTQYL.

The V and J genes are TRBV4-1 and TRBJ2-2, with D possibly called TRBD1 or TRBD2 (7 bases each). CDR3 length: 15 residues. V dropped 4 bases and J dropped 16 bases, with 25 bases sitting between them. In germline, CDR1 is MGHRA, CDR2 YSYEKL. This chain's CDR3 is CASSLRQGEAGGPFF. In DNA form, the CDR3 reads TGCGCCAGCAGCCTGAGACAGGGAGAAGCCGGGGGGCCGTTTTTT.

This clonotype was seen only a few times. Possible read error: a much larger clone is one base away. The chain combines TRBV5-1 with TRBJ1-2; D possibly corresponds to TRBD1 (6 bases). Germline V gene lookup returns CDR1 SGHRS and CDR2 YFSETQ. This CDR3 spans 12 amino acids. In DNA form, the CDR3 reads TGCACCAGCAGCCCACAGGGTAATGGCTACACCTTC. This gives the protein CTSSPQGNGYTF.